Presented here are 17 T cell receptor beta chains from one specimen sequenced in a study of blood T cell repertoires in COVID-19. Repertoires were generated with immunoSEQ multiplex PCR, while TCRdb's copy carries only in-frame clones and drops some. The sample lists over 250,000 clones, 80% to 90% seen once, with 7.5% to 10% in the top ten. Sequencing input: peripheral blood. These receptors were collected from a woman aged 50 to 60 who had recovered from COVID-19.

The chain joins TRBV27 to TRBJ1-1, with 7 bases matching TRBD1. In germline, CDR1 is MNHEY, CDR2 SMNVEV (reference sequence). CDR3 length: 15 residues. The junction had 7 bases not matched to a gene; V was cut back by 6 bases and J by 0 bases. DNA of the CDR3: TGTGCCAGCAGAACCGGGACAGCACTGAACACTGAAGCTTTCTTT. Translating it yields CASRTGTALNTEAFF.

The rearrangement joins TRBV6-1 to TRBJ1-2; TRBD1 agrees at 7 bases. This CDR3 is 15 amino acids long. Germline V gene sequence: CDR1 MNHNS, CDR2 SASEGT. The J segment lost 6 bases and the V segment lost 2 bases, leaving 9 bases of the junction unmatched. CDR3 sequence reads: CASSERGQGGDGYTF. The CDR3 DNA is TGTGCCAGCAGTGAAAGGGGGCAGGGGGGTGATGGCTACACCTTC.

The CDR3 loop reads CASSTGQGRIGTDTQYF. CDR3 DNA: TGTGCCAGCAGCACGGGACAGGGGAGGATTGGGACAGATACGCAGTATTTT. The rearrangement uses TRBV5-5 and TRBJ2-3; 10 nucleotides match TRBD1. CDR1 SGHKS and CDR2 YYEKEE come from the germline V gene (reference sequence). V dropped 4 bases and J dropped 3; count of bases not matched to a gene: 11. This CDR3 is 17 amino acids long.

V gene TRBV5-1 combines with J gene TRBJ2-2, with a tentative D call TRBD1 (5 bases). The CDR3 runs 14 residues. Germline V CDR1 and CDR2: SGHRS, YFSETQ. V lost 0 bases to trimming and J lost 6 bases, with 9 bases between them. CDR3 bases: TGCGCCAGCAGCTTGGCACAGGTCCCCGGGGAGCTGTTTTTT. This gives the protein CASSLAQVPGELFF.

V and J are TRBV9 and TRBJ1-4; D perhaps matches TRBD1 (5 bases). V lost 7 bases to trimming and J lost 8 bases, with 15 bases between them. This CDR3 is 13 amino acids long. CDR1 and CDR2 from the germline V gene are SGDLS and YYNGEE. For the CDR3, the DNA is TGTGCCAGCGGGGGAGGGGCAAAAGAAAAACTGTTTTTT. This encodes CASGGGAKEKLFF.

V and J are TRBV6-1 and TRBJ2-7; D remains unclear. Germline CDR1 reads MNHNS; CDR2 reads SASEGT. V shed 1 base and J shed 1 base, with 8 bases lying between them. The CDR3 consists of 14 residues. CDR3 coding DNA: TGTGCCAGCAGTGAAGTGATCGGGTCCTACGAGCAGTACTTC. Translating it yields CASSEVIGSYEQYF.

V usage is TRBV19 and J usage is TRBJ2-2, with D tentatively TRBD1 (5 bases). Per germline, CDR1 LNHDA and CDR2 SQIVND (reference sequence). The CDR3 length is 14 residues. V was shortened by 4 bases and J by 5 bases, with 11 bases between the two germline ends. This CDR3 reads CASSNQGRTGELFF. The CDR3 region has the DNA TGTGCCAGTAGTAATCAGGGTAGGACCGGGGAGCTGTTTTTT.

The CDR3 DNA reads as TGTGCCAGCAGTGAACAGGGGAGTCCTGAAGCTTTCTTT. Translated: CASSEQGSPEAFF. This chain uses TRBV25-1 with TRBJ1-1; a possible D gene is TRBD1 (6 bases). V lost 2 bases, J lost 6 bases, and 10 bases lay in between. The length of the CDR3 is 13 residues. Germline V gene lookup returns CDR1 MGHDK and CDR2 SYGVNS.

The rearrangement links TRBV4-2 to TRBJ2-1; 8 positions match TRBD1. The CDR3 sequence is 15 residues long. The germline gives CDR1 LGHNA, CDR2 YNFKEQ. V lost 0 bases to trimming and J lost 4 bases; unmatched junction nucleotides: 2. This CDR3 reads CASSQDRGLYNEQFF. Written as DNA, the CDR3 is TGTGCCAGCAGCCAAGACAGGGGGCTGTACAATGAGCAGTTCTTC.

The V gene is TRBV5-1, the J gene TRBJ2-5; D may be TRBD2 (5 bases). From germline, CDR1 is SGHRS and CDR2 YFSETQ. The CDR3 loop spans 13 amino acids. V lost 1 base and J 5 bases, leaving 9 bases between the germline ends. The CDR3 DNA reads as TGCGCCAGCAGCTTGACTAGAGGGGAGACCCAGTACTTC. Protein product: CASSLTRGETQYF.

The chain couples TRBV5-1 to TRBJ2-1, with D perhaps matching TRBD1 (6 bases). Trimming took off 5 bases at V and 5 bases at J, with 14 bases between the two ends. The germline V gene has CDR1 SGHRS and CDR2 YFSETQ. This CDR3 comprises 14 residues. Written as DNA, the CDR3 is TGCGCCAGCAGTCCGGGACACGGAGACAATGAGCAGTTCTTC. Translating gives CASSPGHGDNEQFF.

The CDR3 DNA sequence: TGTGCCTGGAGTGTACGGGGCACCATATATTTT. Translated: CAWSVRGTIYF. The rearrangement uses TRBV30 and TRBJ1-3, with D unresolved. This CDR3 spans 11 amino acids. Germline V CDR1 and CDR2: GTSNPN, SVGIG (reference sequence). Trimming took off 0 bases at V and 9 bases at J, with 6 bases between the two ends.

The J gene is TRBJ1-2, the V gene TRBV20-1; D remains unclear. With 3 bases removed from V and 5 bases from J, the gap between germline ends came to 10 bases. CDR1 DFQATT and CDR2 SNEGSKA come from the germline V gene (reference sequence). The CDR3 has 12 residues. The CDR3 bases are TGCAGTGCTAGTATACGGTCATATGGCTACACCTTC. It codes for CSASIRSYGYTF.

This clone has at least ten counts. The genes are TRBV7-2 and TRBJ1-1; maybe TRBD1 (5 bases). Trimming removed 6 bases at V and 1 base at J, with 9 bases between. Germline V gene lookup returns CDR1 SGHTA and CDR2 FQGNSA. The CDR3 has 13 amino acids. The CDR3, as DNA: TGTGCCAGCAGTCTAGGACAGAACACTGAAGCTTTCTTT. Its protein product is CASSLGQNTEAFF.

This clone appeared a single time. The V gene is TRBV7-8, the J gene TRBJ1-5, with 8 bases aligning to TRBD1. V was pared by 3 bases and J by 4 bases, with 2 bases of the junction left unmatched. In germline, CDR1 is SGHVS, CDR2 FQNEAQ. CDR3 length: 14 residues. The CDR3 DNA reads as TGTGCCAGCAGCTTTCGGACAGGGAATCAGCCCCAGCATTTT. This encodes CASSFRTGNQPQHF.

The chain couples TRBV14 to TRBJ1-1; D is ambiguous. The CDR3 is 12 amino acids. Trimming removed 2 bases from V and 2 bases from J, with 3 bases in between. Germline V gives CDR1 SGHDN, CDR2 FVKESK. The CDR3 DNA reads TGTGCCAGCAGCCAACTTAACACTGAAGCTTTCTTT. Translated: CASSQLNTEAFF.

The chain carries TRBV11-2 and TRBJ1-6; the D gene is possibly TRBD1 (5 bases). V lost 0 bases, J lost 15 bases, and 18 bases lay in between. Per the germline V gene, CDR1 is SGHAT and CDR2 is FQNNGV. The CDR3 is 15 amino acids. The CDR3 spells CASSLERTGVSRLHF. In DNA, the CDR3 is TGTGCCAGCAGCTTAGAACGGACGGGGGTGTCGCGCCTCCACTTT.